The T cell receptor (beta chain) described here comes from a study of siplizumab effects on memory and regulatory T cells. The protocol was immunoSEQ multiplex PCR, while the TCRdb copy is restricted to in-frame clones and leaves out a portion. The profile shows about 87,000 clones, just under 90% of them singletons. The germline V gene has CDR1 MNHNY and CDR2 SVGAGI (reference sequence). The ends were cut back, 2 bases at V and 7 bases at J, with 3 bases in the middle. The CDR3 is 12 residues long. V and J are TRBV6-6 and TRBJ1-6; D is undetermined. The sequenced sample was CD4+ T cells sorted from blood. The sequence derives from a human donor in good health. In DNA, the CDR3 is TGTGCCAGCAGTTACCGCAATTCACCCCTCCACTTT. Translated, it gives CASSYRNSPLHF.